These 11 T cell receptor beta chains were all obtained from the same sample, sequenced in a study of blood T cell repertoires in COVID-19. Sequencing used immunoSEQ multiplex PCR; TCRdb keeps in-frame clones, though not all of them. In the table there are about 78,000 clones, under 85% of which are singletons. Sequencing was performed on peripheral blood. The source is a human donor in a cohort sampled during active COVID-19.

The V gene is TRBV11-2, the J gene TRBJ2-1; 9 positions agree with TRBD1. The CDR3 consists of 13 residues. V lost 5 bases to trimming and J lost 6 bases; unmatched junction nucleotides: 2. The germline CDR1 and CDR2 sequences are SGHAT and FQNNGV. The CDR3 nucleotides are TGTGCCAGCAGCCGGGACAGGGTCAATGAGCAGTTCTTC. The encoded protein is CASSRDRVNEQFF.

The V and J genes are TRBV28 and TRBJ2-1, with D possibly matching TRBD2 (5 bases). V was trimmed by 10 bases and J by 0 bases, leaving 13 bases between them. The V gene's germline CDR1 is MDHEN and CDR2 SYDVKM. This CDR3 contains 14 residues. This CDR3 is CAIGRRSSYNEQFF. CDR3 sequence (DNA): TGTGCCATCGGAAGGAGGAGCTCCTACAATGAGCAGTTCTTC.

This sequence joins TRBV19 and TRBJ2-7; possible D gene TRBD2, 7 bases. The CDR3 has 15 residues. Germline loops: CDR1 LNHDA, CDR2 SQIVND (reference sequence). Trimming took 6 bases from V and 2 from J, leaving 17 bases between them. The CDR3 loop reads CASSSRGGRTYEQYF. For the CDR3, the DNA is TGTGCCAGTAGCTCGAGGGGGGGCAGAACCTACGAGCAGTACTTC.

This clone was seen just once. The chain joins TRBV30 to TRBJ1-6; D might be TRBD1 (6 bases). Germline CDR1 and CDR2: GTSNPN and SVGIG (reference sequence). There are 13 residues in the CDR3. V was pared by 0 bases and J by 9 bases, with 9 bases between. The CDR3 DNA follows: TGTGCCTGGAGTGTACAGGGTCGTTCACCCCTCCACTTT. Translating gives CAWSVQGRSPLHF.

The gene calls are TRBV11-2 and TRBJ1-1; D is unclear. The CDR3 is 15 residues long. V lost 5 bases, J lost 0 bases, and 13 bases lay in between. The germline V gene encodes CDR1 SGHAT and CDR2 FQNNGV. Here the CDR3 DNA reads TGTGCCAGCAGCCAACGGGAGGTTATGAACACTGAAGCTTTCTTT. Residues: CASSQREVMNTEAFF.

This sequence joins TRBV4-1 and TRBJ1-5, with 7 positions matching TRBD1. After removal of 1 base from V and 8 bases from J, the junction contained 8 bases not matched to a gene. This CDR3 region has 15 residues. The germline gives CDR1 MGHRA, CDR2 YSYEKL. The DNA of the CDR3 is TGCGCCAGCAGCCAAGGGGGACAGTTCCAGGAGCCCCAGCATTTT. This translates into CASSQGGQFQEPQHF.

This rearrangement joins TRBV5-1 to TRBJ1-2; 8 bases agree with TRBD1. With V trimmed by 4 bases and J by 4 bases, 9 bases remained unmatched. The CDR3 runs 15 residues. Germline CDR1 reads SGHRS; CDR2 reads YFSETQ. The CDR3: CASSQTGEIGYGYTF. The DNA for the CDR3 is TGCGCCAGCAGCCAGACAGGGGAGATCGGCTATGGCTACACCTTC.

This clone has more than one count but fewer than ten. The chain uses TRBV19 and TRBJ2-3; 8 bases map to TRBD2. V trimming: 7 bases; J trimming: 3 bases; junction bases outside the gene matches: 6. CDR3 length: 14 amino acids. CDR1 LNHDA and CDR2 SQIVND come from the germline V gene (reference sequence). In DNA, the CDR3 is TGTGCCAGTAATCCGGGGGGGCCTACAGATACGCAGTATTTT. Translation gives CASNPGGPTDTQYF.

V and J are TRBV7-2 and TRBJ1-2; weak D call: TRBD1 (5 bases). Germline lookup yields CDR1 SGHTA and CDR2 FQGNSA. V was trimmed by 5 bases and J by 6 bases, leaving 16 bases between them. The CDR3 extends over 14 amino acids. The CDR3, as DNA: TGTGCCAGCAGCCCCGGGGGAGGGTTCCATGGCTACACCTTC. Residues: CASSPGGGFHGYTF.

The rearrangement links TRBV4-2 to TRBJ2-5, with 7 bases matching TRBD1. The CDR3 runs to 15 residues. CDR1 and CDR2 from the germline V gene are LGHNA and YNFKEQ. V gave up 0 bases and J gave up 1 base; unmatched junction bases: 2. CDR3 in amino acids: CASSQEQGLQETQYF. In DNA, the CDR3 is TGTGCCAGCAGCCAAGAACAGGGGCTCCAAGAGACCCAGTACTTC.

The table lists this clone with a count of one. The chain joins TRBV5-1 to TRBJ1-5; D is unclear. The CDR3 is 15 amino acids. The germline V gene encodes CDR1 SGHRS and CDR2 YFSETQ. V was pared by 4 bases and J by 3 bases, with 14 bases between. CDR3 in amino acids: CASSAEGVSNQPQHF. CDR3 DNA: TGCGCCAGCAGCGCGGAGGGCGTCTCCAATCAGCCCCAGCATTTT.